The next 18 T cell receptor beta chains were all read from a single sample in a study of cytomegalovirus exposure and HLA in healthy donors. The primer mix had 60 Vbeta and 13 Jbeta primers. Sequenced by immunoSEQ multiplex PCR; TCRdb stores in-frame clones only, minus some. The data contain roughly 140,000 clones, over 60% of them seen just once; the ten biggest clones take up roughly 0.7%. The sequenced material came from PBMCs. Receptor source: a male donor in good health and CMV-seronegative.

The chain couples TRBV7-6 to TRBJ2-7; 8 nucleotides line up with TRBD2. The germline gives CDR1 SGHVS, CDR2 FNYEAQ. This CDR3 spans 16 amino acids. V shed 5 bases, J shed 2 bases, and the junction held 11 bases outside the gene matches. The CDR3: CASSQTPGGHTYEQYF. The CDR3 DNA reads TGTGCCAGCAGCCAAACGCCGGGGGGGCACACCTACGAGCAGTACTTC.

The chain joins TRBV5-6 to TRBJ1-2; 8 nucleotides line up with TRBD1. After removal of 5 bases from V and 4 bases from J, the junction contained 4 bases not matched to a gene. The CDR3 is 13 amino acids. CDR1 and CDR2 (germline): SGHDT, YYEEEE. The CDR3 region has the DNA TGTGCCAGCAGAACCAGGGGGCTCTATGGCTACACCTTC. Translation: CASRTRGLYGYTF.

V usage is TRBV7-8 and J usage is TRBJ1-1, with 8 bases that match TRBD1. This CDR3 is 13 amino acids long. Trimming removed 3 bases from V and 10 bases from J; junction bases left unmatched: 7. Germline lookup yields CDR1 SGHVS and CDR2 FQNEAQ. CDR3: CASSLRTDRVAFF. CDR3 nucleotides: TGTGCCAGCAGCTTGCGTACGGACAGGGTAGCTTTCTTT.

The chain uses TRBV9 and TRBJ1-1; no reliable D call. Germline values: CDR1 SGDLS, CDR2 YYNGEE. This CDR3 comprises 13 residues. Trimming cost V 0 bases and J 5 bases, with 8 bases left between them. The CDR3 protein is CASSVAYATEAFF. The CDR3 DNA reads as TGTGCCAGCAGCGTAGCATATGCGACTGAAGCTTTCTTT.

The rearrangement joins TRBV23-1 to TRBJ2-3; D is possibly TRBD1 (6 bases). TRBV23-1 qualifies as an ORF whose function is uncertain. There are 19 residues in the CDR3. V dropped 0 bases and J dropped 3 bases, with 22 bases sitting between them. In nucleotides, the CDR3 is TGCGCCAGCAGTCAATCGGATCTAGGTAGGACAGTCAGGACAGATACGCAGTATTTT. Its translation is CASSQSDLGRTVRTDTQYF.

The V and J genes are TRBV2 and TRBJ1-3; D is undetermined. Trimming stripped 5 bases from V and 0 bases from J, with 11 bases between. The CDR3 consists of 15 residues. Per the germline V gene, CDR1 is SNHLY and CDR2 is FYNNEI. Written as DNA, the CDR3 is TGTGCCAGCAGTTATGGCGGCGTCTCTGGAAACACCATATATTTT. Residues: CASSYGGVSGNTIYF.

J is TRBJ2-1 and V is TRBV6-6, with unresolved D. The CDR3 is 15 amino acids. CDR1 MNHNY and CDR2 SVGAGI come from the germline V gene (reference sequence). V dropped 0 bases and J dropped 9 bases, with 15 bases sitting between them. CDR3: CASSYSHGARGEQFF. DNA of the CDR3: TGTGCCAGCAGTTACTCGCACGGAGCTCGCGGTGAGCAGTTCTTC.

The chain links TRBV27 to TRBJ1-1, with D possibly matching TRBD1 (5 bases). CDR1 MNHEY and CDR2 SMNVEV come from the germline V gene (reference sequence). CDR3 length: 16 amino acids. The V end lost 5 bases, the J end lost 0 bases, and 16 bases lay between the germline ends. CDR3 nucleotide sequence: TGTGCCAGCAGTACAACCAACAGGAACATGAACACTGAAGCTTTCTTT. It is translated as CASSTTNRNMNTEAFF.

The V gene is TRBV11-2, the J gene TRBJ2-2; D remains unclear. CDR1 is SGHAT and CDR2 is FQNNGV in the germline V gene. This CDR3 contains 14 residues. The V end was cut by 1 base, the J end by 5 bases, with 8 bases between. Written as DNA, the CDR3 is TGTGCCAGCAGCTTAGCGCGCGGAACCGGGGAGCTGTTTTTT. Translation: CASSLARGTGELFF.

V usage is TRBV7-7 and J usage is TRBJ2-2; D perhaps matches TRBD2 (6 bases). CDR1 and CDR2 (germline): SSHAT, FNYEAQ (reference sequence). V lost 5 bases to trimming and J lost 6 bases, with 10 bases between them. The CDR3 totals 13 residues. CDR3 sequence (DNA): TGTGCCAGCAGCGCGGGGTCTGCCGGGGAGCTGTTTTTT. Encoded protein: CASSAGSAGELFF.

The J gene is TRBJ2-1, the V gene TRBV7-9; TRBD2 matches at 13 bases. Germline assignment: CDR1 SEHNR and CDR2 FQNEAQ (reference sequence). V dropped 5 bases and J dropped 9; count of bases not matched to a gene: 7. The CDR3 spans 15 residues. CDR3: CASSNTGLAGREQFF. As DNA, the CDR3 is TGTGCCAGCAGCAATACGGGACTAGCGGGGCGTGAGCAGTTCTTC.

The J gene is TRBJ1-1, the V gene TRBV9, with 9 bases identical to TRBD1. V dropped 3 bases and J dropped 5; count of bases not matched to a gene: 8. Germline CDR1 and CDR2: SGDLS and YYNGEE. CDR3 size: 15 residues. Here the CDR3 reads CASSEGTGMDTEAFF. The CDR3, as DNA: TGTGCCAGCAGCGAGGGGACAGGGATGGATACTGAAGCTTTCTTT.

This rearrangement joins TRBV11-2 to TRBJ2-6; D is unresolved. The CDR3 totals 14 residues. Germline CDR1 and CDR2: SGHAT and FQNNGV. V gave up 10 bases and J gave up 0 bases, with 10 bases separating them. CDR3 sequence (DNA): TGTGCCACCCGAACCGGCTCTGGGGCCAACGTCCTGACTTTC. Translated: CATRTGSGANVLTF.

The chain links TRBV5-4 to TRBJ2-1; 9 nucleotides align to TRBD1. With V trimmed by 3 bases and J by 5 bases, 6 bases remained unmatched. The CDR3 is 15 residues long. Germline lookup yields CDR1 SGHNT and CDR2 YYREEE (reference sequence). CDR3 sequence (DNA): TGTGCCAGCAGCTCACCTGGACAGGGGAACAATGAGCAGTTCTTC. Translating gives CASSSPGQGNNEQFF.

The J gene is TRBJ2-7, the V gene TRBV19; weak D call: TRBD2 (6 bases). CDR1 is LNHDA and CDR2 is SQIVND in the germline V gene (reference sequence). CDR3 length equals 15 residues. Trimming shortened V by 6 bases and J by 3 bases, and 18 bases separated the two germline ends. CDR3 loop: CASSTFGGSGYEQYF. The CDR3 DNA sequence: TGTGCCAGTAGCACATTCGGCGGTAGCGGCTACGAGCAGTACTTC.

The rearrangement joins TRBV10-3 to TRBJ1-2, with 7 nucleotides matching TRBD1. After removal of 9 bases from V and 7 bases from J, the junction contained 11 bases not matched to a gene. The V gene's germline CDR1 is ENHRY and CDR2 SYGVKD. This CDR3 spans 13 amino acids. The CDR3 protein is CAMTGQVRGGYTF. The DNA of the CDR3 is TGTGCCATGACTGGACAGGTTAGGGGTGGCTACACCTTC.

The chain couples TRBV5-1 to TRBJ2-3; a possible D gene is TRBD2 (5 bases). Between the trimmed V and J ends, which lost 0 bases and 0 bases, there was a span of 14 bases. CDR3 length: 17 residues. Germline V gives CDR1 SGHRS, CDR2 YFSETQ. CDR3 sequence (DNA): TGCGCCAGCAGCTTGGGGCTAGCTGGTACTAGCACAGATACGCAGTATTTT. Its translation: CASSLGLAGTSTDTQYF.

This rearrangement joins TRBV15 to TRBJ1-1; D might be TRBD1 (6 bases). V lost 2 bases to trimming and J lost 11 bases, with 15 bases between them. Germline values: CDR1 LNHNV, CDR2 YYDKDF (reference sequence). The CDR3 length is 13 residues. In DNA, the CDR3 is TGTGCCACCAGCAGAATCCCGGGACAAATGGCTTTCTTT. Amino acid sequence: CATSRIPGQMAFF.